Listed below are T cell receptor beta chains from one sample, sequenced in a study of CD8 T cells in Susac syndrome. TCRdb re-called the immunoSEQ multiplex PCR reads with MiXCR, one entry per CDR3 protein. The sample contains about 210,000 distinct CDR3 sequences, about 95% of which appear only once. The sample comprised CD4+ T cells from PBMCs. The origin of the receptors is a human donor with multiple sclerosis. CDR3s include the opening cysteine and the closing phenylalanine or tryptophan. A D gene is named only where the DNA matches it firmly. Expanded clones are given a class, and other clones once, few, many or no size at all.

J gene: TRBJ2-5
CDR3 length: 13
D gene: TRBD1
V gene: TRBV20-1
clone size: NA
CDR3 protein: CSALGTGGETQYF
CDR3 DNA: TGCAGTGCTCTCGGGACAGGGGGGGAGACCCAGTACTTC

J gene: TRBJ2-5
CDR3 length: 13
D gene: NA
V gene: TRBV25-1
clone size: NA
CDR3 protein: CASSAFQGETQYF
CDR3 DNA: TGTGCCAGCAGTGCCTTCCAAGGGGAGACCCAGTACTTC

J gene: TRBJ2-1
CDR3 length: 16
D gene: TRBD2
V gene: TRBV9
clone size: NA
CDR3 protein: CASSVGAGGPGNEQFF
CDR3 DNA: TGTGCCAGCAGCGTAGGAGCGGGAGGGCCAGGTAATGAGCAGTTCTTC

J gene: TRBJ2-5
CDR3 length: 13
D gene: NA
V gene: TRBV5-6
clone size: NA
CDR3 protein: CASSPLGGETQYF
CDR3 DNA: TGTGCCAGCAGCCCACTAGGGGGTGAGACCCAGTACTTC

J gene: TRBJ2-2
CDR3 length: 15
D gene: NA
V gene: TRBV20-1
clone size: NA
CDR3 protein: CSARDPSWNTGELFF
CDR3 DNA: TGCAGTGCTAGAGATCCTAGCTGGAACACCGGGGAGCTGTTTTTT

J gene: TRBJ2-7
CDR3 length: 18
D gene: TRBD2
V gene: TRBV6-5
clone size: NA
CDR3 protein: CASSSGGRTSGSIHEQYF
CDR3 DNA: TGTGCCAGCAGTTCCGGCGGGCGGACTAGCGGGAGTATCCACGAGCAGTACTTC

J gene: TRBJ2-7
CDR3 length: 12
D gene: TRBD2
V gene: TRBV20-1
clone size: NA
CDR3 protein: CSAIRGGYEQYF
CDR3 DNA: TGCAGTGCTATCCGCGGGGGCTACGAGCAGTACTTC

J gene: TRBJ2-5
CDR3 length: 10
D gene: NA
V gene: TRBV20-1
clone size: NA
CDR3 protein: CSALGETQYF
CDR3 DNA: TGCAGTGCGTTGGGGGAGACCCAGTACTTC

J gene: TRBJ2-7
CDR3 length: 20
D gene: TRBD2
V gene: TRBV29-1
clone size: NA
CDR3 protein: CSVVRSGPGGVAGDKDEQYF
CDR3 DNA: TGCAGCGTTGTTCGGAGTGGTCCTGGGGGAGTAGCGGGAGATAAGGACGAGCAGTACTTC

J gene: TRBJ1-2
CDR3 length: 15
D gene: NA
V gene: TRBV20-1
clone size: NA
CDR3 protein: CSAEAGDSPNYGYTF
CDR3 DNA: TGCAGTGCTGAGGCCGGCGACAGCCCTAACTATGGCTACACCTTC

J gene: TRBJ2-4
CDR3 length: 14
D gene: NA
V gene: TRBV2
clone size: NA
CDR3 protein: CASSGHIAKNIQYF
CDR3 DNA: TGTGCCAGCAGTGGACATATAGCCAAAAACATTCAGTACTTC

J gene: TRBJ1-2
CDR3 length: 16
D gene: TRBD1
V gene: TRBV4-2
clone size: NA
CDR3 protein: CASSQLARGLYYGYTF
CDR3 DNA: TGTGCCAGCAGCCAACTTGCCAGGGGGCTATACTATGGCTACACCTTC

J gene: TRBJ2-7
CDR3 length: 13
D gene: NA
V gene: TRBV20-1
clone size: once
CDR3 protein: CSARDPGTYEQYF
CDR3 DNA: TGCAGTGCTAGAGATCCAGGGACCTACGAGCAGTACTTC

J gene: TRBJ1-2
CDR3 length: 13
D gene: TRBD1
V gene: TRBV19
clone size: NA
CDR3 protein: CASTLTGEYGYTF
CDR3 DNA: TGTGCCAGTACCTTGACAGGGGAATATGGCTACACCTTC

J gene: TRBJ2-1
CDR3 length: 14
D gene: NA
V gene: TRBV2
clone size: NA
CDR3 protein: CASSENRPSNEQFF
CDR3 DNA: TGTGCCAGCAGTGAAAACAGGCCGTCCAATGAGCAGTTCTTC

J gene: TRBJ2-7
CDR3 length: 17
D gene: NA
V gene: TRBV4-2
clone size: NA
CDR3 protein: CASSQDLGTLARIEQYF
CDR3 DNA: TGTGCCAGCAGCCAAGATCTAGGGACGTTGGCTCGGATCGAGCAGTACTTC

J gene: TRBJ2-3
CDR3 length: 14
D gene: NA
V gene: TRBV9
clone size: NA
CDR3 protein: CASRRDTLTDTQYF
CDR3 DNA: TGTGCCAGCAGGAGGGACACTCTCACAGATACGCAGTATTTT

J gene: TRBJ2-7
CDR3 length: 11
D gene: NA
V gene: TRBV5-1
clone size: once
CDR3 protein: CASSFLYEQYF
CDR3 DNA: TGCGCCAGCAGCTTCCTCTACGAGCAGTACTTC

J gene: TRBJ2-3
CDR3 length: 16
D gene: TRBD1
V gene: TRBV24-1
clone size: NA
CDR3 protein: CATSDRRDSDTDTQYF
CDR3 DNA: TGTGCCACCAGTGATAGAAGGGACAGCGACACAGATACGCAGTATTTT

J gene: TRBJ2-7
CDR3 length: 16
D gene: NA
V gene: TRBV28
clone size: NA
CDR3 protein: CASSPPLRVRSYEQYF
CDR3 DNA: TGTGCCAGCAGTCCGCCTTTGAGGGTTCGGTCCTACGAGCAGTACTTC

J gene: TRBJ2-3
CDR3 length: 13
D gene: NA
V gene: TRBV3-1
clone size: NA
CDR3 protein: CASSHFGRDTQYF
CDR3 DNA: TGTGCCAGCAGCCACTTCGGACGGGATACGCAGTATTTT

J gene: TRBJ2-1
CDR3 length: 17
D gene: NA
V gene: TRBV4-1
clone size: NA
CDR3 protein: CASSQTTGPGSSNEQFF
CDR3 DNA: TGCGCCAGCAGCCAAACAACCGGGCCGGGATCCAGCAATGAGCAGTTCTTC

J gene: TRBJ2-7
CDR3 length: 14
D gene: NA
V gene: TRBV7-9
clone size: NA
CDR3 protein: CASSLDRWSYEQYF
CDR3 DNA: TGTGCCAGCAGCTTAGACAGGTGGTCCTACGAGCAGTACTTC

J gene: TRBJ2-1
CDR3 length: 18
D gene: TRBD2
V gene: TRBV29-1
clone size: NA
CDR3 protein: CSVEGGWRGTRGRNEQFF
CDR3 DNA: TGCAGCGTTGAAGGGGGTTGGAGGGGGACTAGAGGAAGGAATGAGCAGTTCTTC

J gene: TRBJ2-7
CDR3 length: 12
D gene: NA
V gene: TRBV29-1
clone size: NA
CDR3 protein: CSVQGAGYEQYF
CDR3 DNA: TGCAGCGTGCAAGGGGCGGGTTACGAGCAGTACTTC

J gene: TRBJ1-2
CDR3 length: 10
D gene: NA
V gene: TRBV20-1
clone size: NA
CDR3 protein: CSANREGYTF
CDR3 DNA: TGCAGTGCGAACAGGGAAGGCTACACCTTC

J gene: TRBJ2-3
CDR3 length: 13
D gene: NA
V gene: TRBV30
clone size: NA
CDR3 protein: CAWRYGGADTQYF
CDR3 DNA: TGTGCCTGGAGATACGGAGGGGCGGATACGCAGTATTTT

J gene: TRBJ2-7
CDR3 length: 14
D gene: NA
V gene: TRBV20-1
clone size: NA
CDR3 protein: CSARTNSYPYEQYF
CDR3 DNA: TGCAGTGCTAGGACGAACAGTTACCCCTACGAGCAGTACTTC

J gene: TRBJ1-6
CDR3 length: 16
D gene: NA
V gene: TRBV9
clone size: NA
CDR3 protein: CASSGSPGPNNSPLHF
CDR3 DNA: TGTGCCAGCAGCGGCTCCCCCGGGCCGAATAATTCACCCCTCCACTTT

J gene: TRBJ1-2
CDR3 length: 11
D gene: NA
V gene: TRBV20-1
clone size: NA
CDR3 protein: CSTHRSYGYTF
CDR3 DNA: TGCAGCACCCATCGATCCTATGGCTACACCTTC

J gene: TRBJ1-6
CDR3 length: 14
D gene: NA
V gene: TRBV20-1
clone size: NA
CDR3 protein: CSAIVSPGGSPLHF
CDR3 DNA: TGCAGTGCTATCGTCAGCCCGGGGGGTTCACCCCTCCACTTT

J gene: TRBJ1-5
CDR3 length: 14
D gene: TRBD1
V gene: TRBV7-2
clone size: NA
CDR3 protein: CASGRQGSNQPQHF
CDR3 DNA: TGTGCCAGCGGTCGACAGGGCTCCAATCAGCCCCAGCATTTT

J gene: TRBJ2-5
CDR3 length: 14
D gene: NA
V gene: TRBV7-9
clone size: NA
CDR3 protein: CASGYRDGRETQYF
CDR3 DNA: TGTGCCAGCGGTTACAGGGATGGGCGAGAGACCCAGTACTTC

J gene: TRBJ1-6
CDR3 length: 13
D gene: NA
V gene: TRBV6-5
clone size: once
CDR3 protein: CASTFGYNSPLHF
CDR3 DNA: TGTGCCAGCACCTTCGGGTATAATTCACCCCTCCACTTT

J gene: TRBJ2-7
CDR3 length: 14
D gene: NA
V gene: TRBV6-1
clone size: NA
CDR3 protein: CATRARFDSYEQYF
CDR3 DNA: TGTGCCACCCGGGCGCGGTTCGACTCCTACGAGCAGTACTTC

J gene: TRBJ1-2
CDR3 length: 14
D gene: NA
V gene: TRBV19
clone size: NA
CDR3 protein: CASSSGDLGNGYTF
CDR3 DNA: TGTGCCAGTAGTTCGGGGGATCTGGGAAATGGCTACACCTTC

J gene: TRBJ1-2
CDR3 length: 13
D gene: TRBD1
V gene: TRBV28
clone size: NA
CDR3 protein: CASSLTHRGSYTF
CDR3 DNA: TGTGCCAGCAGTTTAACCCACAGGGGCAGCTACACCTTC

J gene: TRBJ2-7
CDR3 length: 16
D gene: TRBD2
V gene: TRBV27
clone size: NA
CDR3 protein: CASSYLAGARYGEQYF
CDR3 DNA: TGTGCCAGCAGTTACCTAGCGGGAGCTCGGTATGGCGAGCAGTACTTC

J gene: TRBJ1-1
CDR3 length: 14
D gene: NA
V gene: TRBV5-6
clone size: NA
CDR3 protein: CASSFSGANSEAFF
CDR3 DNA: TGTGCCAGCAGCTTTTCGGGGGCTAACTCTGAAGCTTTCTTT

J gene: TRBJ1-1
CDR3 length: 13
D gene: NA
V gene: TRBV12-3/TRBV12-4
clone size: NA
CDR3 protein: CASTGRTNTEAFF
CDR3 DNA: TGTGCCAGCACTGGGAGGACTAACACTGAAGCTTTCTTT

J gene: TRBJ2-1
CDR3 length: 12
D gene: NA
V gene: TRBV12-3/TRBV12-4
clone size: NA
CDR3 protein: CASSPVGYEQFF
CDR3 DNA: TGTGCCAGCTCCCCGGTAGGGTATGAGCAGTTCTTC

J gene: TRBJ1-1
CDR3 length: 14
D gene: NA
V gene: TRBV9
clone size: NA
CDR3 protein: CASSPVGGNTEAFF
CDR3 DNA: TGTGCCAGCAGCCCCGTGGGAGGGAACACTGAAGCTTTCTTT

J gene: TRBJ2-3
CDR3 length: 17
D gene: NA
V gene: TRBV20-1
clone size: once
CDR3 protein: CSATGGGLAASTDTQYF
CDR3 DNA: TGCAGTGCAACAGGCGGAGGTCTAGCTGCTAGCACAGATACGCAGTATTTT

J gene: TRBJ1-2
CDR3 length: 12
D gene: NA
V gene: TRBV2
clone size: NA
CDR3 protein: CASGRARYGYTF
CDR3 DNA: TGTGCCAGCGGTCGGGCCCGCTATGGCTACACCTTC

J gene: TRBJ2-5
CDR3 length: 11
D gene: NA
V gene: TRBV20-1
clone size: NA
CDR3 protein: CSARQEETQYF
CDR3 DNA: TGCAGTGCTAGGCAAGAGGAGACCCAGTACTTC

J gene: TRBJ1-1
CDR3 length: 13
D gene: NA
V gene: TRBV20-1
clone size: NA
CDR3 protein: CSARSPAEGEAFF
CDR3 DNA: TGCAGTGCTAGATCCCCCGCTGAGGGTGAAGCTTTCTTT

J gene: TRBJ2-3
CDR3 length: 15
D gene: NA
V gene: TRBV9
clone size: NA
CDR3 protein: CASSVTGGDTDTQYF
CDR3 DNA: TGTGCCAGCAGCGTAACTGGCGGAGACACAGATACGCAGTATTTT

J gene: TRBJ1-2
CDR3 length: 14
D gene: TRBD1
V gene: TRBV14
clone size: once
CDR3 protein: CATRGQGGNYGYTF
CDR3 DNA: TGTGCCACAAGAGGACAGGGTGGAAACTATGGCTACACCTTC

J gene: TRBJ1-4
CDR3 length: 13
D gene: TRBD1
V gene: TRBV29-1
clone size: NA
CDR3 protein: CSVEQGDNEKLFF
CDR3 DNA: TGCAGCGTTGAACAGGGGGATAATGAAAAACTGTTTTTT

J gene: TRBJ2-2
CDR3 length: 14
D gene: NA
V gene: TRBV12-5
clone size: NA
CDR3 protein: CASASEGNTGELFF
CDR3 DNA: TGTGCTAGTGCCTCAGAGGGAAACACCGGGGAGCTGTTTTTT

J gene: TRBJ1-1
CDR3 length: 13
D gene: NA
V gene: TRBV27
clone size: NA
CDR3 protein: CATLKQGNTEAFF
CDR3 DNA: TGTGCCACCCTCAAACAGGGGAACACTGAAGCTTTCTTT

J gene: TRBJ2-1
CDR3 length: 15
D gene: TRBD2
V gene: TRBV9
clone size: NA
CDR3 protein: CASSERESTYNEQFF
CDR3 DNA: TGTGCCAGCAGCGAGCGGGAGTCCACCTACAATGAGCAGTTCTTC

J gene: TRBJ2-1
CDR3 length: 15
D gene: TRBD2
V gene: TRBV9
clone size: NA
CDR3 protein: CASSAGLAGYNEQFF
CDR3 DNA: TGTGCCAGCAGCGCGGGACTAGCGGGATACAATGAGCAGTTCTTC

J gene: TRBJ2-1
CDR3 length: 17
D gene: TRBD2
V gene: TRBV7-9
clone size: NA
CDR3 protein: CASSLKREAGGPGEQFF
CDR3 DNA: TGTGCCAGCAGCTTGAAGCGCGAGGCGGGAGGGCCCGGGGAGCAGTTCTTC

J gene: TRBJ1-4
CDR3 length: 13
D gene: NA
V gene: TRBV18
clone size: NA
CDR3 protein: CASSPSGGEKLFF
CDR3 DNA: TGTGCCAGCTCACCATCCGGGGGCGAAAAACTGTTTTTT

J gene: TRBJ2-7
CDR3 length: 13
D gene: NA
V gene: TRBV20-1
clone size: NA
CDR3 protein: CSASGPNSYEQYF
CDR3 DNA: TGCAGTGCCTCCGGGCCCAACTCCTACGAGCAGTACTTC

J gene: TRBJ2-5
CDR3 length: 11
D gene: NA
V gene: TRBV6-1
clone size: few
CDR3 protein: CASSGVGTQYF
CDR3 DNA: TGTGCCAGCAGTGGGGTGGGGACCCAGTACTTC